The 26 T cell receptor beta chains listed next were all sequenced from one sample in a study of T-cell reconstitution after alpha-beta-depleted transplantation in children. Library preparation (for TCRbeta) was performed with unique molecular identifiers. From the PCR reads, TCRdb called clonotypes with MiXCR, one entry per CDR3 protein. The sample holds a few hundred thousand distinct CDR3 sequences; about 18% are singletons and the top ten take approximately 3%. The sample here was PBMCs from the stem cell graft donor, taken from the stem cell graft. The source is a human donor who donated a stem cell graft to a child with acute lymphoblastic leukemia.

This clonotype was seen more than once but under ten times. The V call is TRBV12-3 or TRBV12-4, the J call TRBJ2-7; TRBD1 matches 9 bases. This CDR3 comprises 13 residues. The J segment lost 4 bases and the V segment lost 6 bases, leaving 4 bases of the junction unmatched. This CDR3 is CASRNRGQYEQYF. Written as DNA, the CDR3 is TGTGCCAGCAGGAACAGGGGGCAATACGAGCAGTACTTC.

This clonotype showed up just a few times. The genes are TRBV20-1 and TRBJ2-3; 10 bases align to TRBD2. V lost 5 bases and J lost 2; bases outside the gene matches: 1. The germline CDR1 and CDR2 sequences are DFQATT and SNEGSKA (reference sequence). The CDR3 has 13 amino acids. CDR3 in amino acids: CSALAGATDTQYF. The DNA of the CDR3 is TGCAGTGCTCTAGCGGGAGCCACAGATACGCAGTATTTT.

This sequence joins TRBV12-3 or TRBV12-4 and TRBJ2-1, with 11 bases that match TRBD2. This CDR3 has 17 amino acids. The ends lost 0 bases at V and 4 bases at J; junction bases unmatched: 5. In DNA, the CDR3 is TGTGCCAGCAGTTTAGCCTTAACTAGCGGGAGTTACAATGAGCAGTTCTTC. It encodes CASSLALTSGSYNEQFF.

The genes are TRBV5-1 and TRBJ1-6; no clear D. Germline V gives CDR1 SGHRS, CDR2 YFSETQ. CDR3 length: 15 residues. Deletions cut 4 bases from V and 2 bases from J, with 10 bases between. The CDR3 DNA reads as TGCGCCAGCAGCCCCTCTGGAGCCTATAATTCACCCCTCCACTTT. Amino acid sequence: CASSPSGAYNSPLHF.

The chain is built from TRBV4-1 and TRBJ2-7; 7 nucleotides line up with TRBD1. This CDR3 contains 15 residues. The V and J ends lost 4 bases and 3 bases, in that order; junction bases with no gene match: 9. CDR1 and CDR2 from the germline V gene are MGHRA and YSYEKL. DNA for the CDR3: TGCGCCAGCAGCCGTGGGACAGACGCAATCTACGAGCAGTACTTC. Translation gives CASSRGTDAIYEQYF.

This clonotype was detected a few times. This chain links TRBV5-6 with TRBJ1-3, with a possible D match to TRBD1 (5 bases). The CDR3 is 12 residues long. In germline, CDR1 is SGHDT, CDR2 YYEEEE. V lost 3 bases and J 8 bases, leaving 9 bases between the germline ends. The CDR3 DNA reads as TGTGCCAGCAGCTGGGGACCTGACACCATATATTTT. Translating gives CASSWGPDTIYF.

The genes are TRBV7-9 and TRBJ2-3; D may be TRBD2 (5 bases). The CDR3 spans 13 residues. Germline-derived CDR1 and CDR2 are SEHNR and FQNEAQ (reference sequence). The V end lost 7 bases, the J end lost 2 bases, and 10 bases lay between the germline ends. CDR3 nucleotide sequence: TGTGCCAGCAAGGTAGCGAACACAGATACGCAGTATTTT. This encodes CASKVANTDTQYF.

Only a few counts were recorded for this clonotype. V and J are TRBV6-5 and TRBJ2-5; possibly TRBD1 or TRBD2 for D (5 bases each). The germline V gene has CDR1 MNHEY and CDR2 SVGAGI. With 2 bases removed from V and 4 bases from J, the gap between germline ends came to 14 bases. The CDR3 totals 15 residues. As DNA, the CDR3 is TGTGCCAGCAGTTACCTCGGGACCGCGGGAGAGACCCAGTACTTC. Translated, it gives CASSYLGTAGETQYF.

The rearrangement uses TRBV7-7 and TRBJ2-2; 11 positions match TRBD2. This CDR3 is 14 amino acids long. Germline trimming cut 5 bases from V and 9 bases from J; bases unmatched to any gene: 5. Germline CDR1 SSHAT, CDR2 FNYEAQ (reference sequence). The CDR3 loop is CASSGTSGGRELFF. The CDR3 DNA reads TGTGCCAGCAGCGGGACTAGCGGAGGCCGGGAGCTGTTTTTT.

V and J are TRBV20-1 and TRBJ1-1; D unresolved. This CDR3 region has 16 residues. Trimming took off 0 bases at V and 0 bases at J, with 14 bases between the two ends. Germline CDR1 and CDR2: DFQATT and SNEGSKA (reference sequence). Here the CDR3 reads CSARDRTRAMNTEAFF. The CDR3 region has the DNA TGCAGTGCTAGAGATCGCACAAGAGCAATGAACACTGAAGCTTTCTTT.

This rearrangement joins TRBV29-1 to TRBJ2-5; D unresolved. This CDR3 is built from 10 residues. Germline V gene sequence: CDR1 SQVTM, CDR2 ANQGSEA. CDR3 region: CEPDQETQYF. The DNA for the CDR3 is TGCGAGCCAGACCAAGAGACCCAGTACTTC. Full variable domain (outside the CDR3, taken from reference TRBV29-1 and TRBJ2-5): SAVISQKPSRDICQRGTSLTIQCQVDSQVTMMFWYRQQPGQSLTLIATANQGSEATYESGFVIDKFPISRPNLTFSTLTVSNMSPEDSSIYLCEPDQETQYFGPGTRLLVL.

This clonotype was observed a few times. This CDR3 is CASSYQDRANTEAFF. CDR3 nucleotides: TGTGCCAGCAGCTACCAGGACAGGGCGAACACTGAAGCTTTCTTT. The chain carries TRBV5-4 and TRBJ1-1; 8 bases map to TRBD1. This CDR3 comprises 15 residues. Trimming took 3 bases from V and 1 from J; bases not matched to a gene: 5. Germline CDR1 reads SGHNT; CDR2 reads YYREEE (reference sequence).

The chain joins TRBV6-5 to TRBJ2-3, with 7 nucleotides matching TRBD1. The CDR3 consists of 13 residues. The V and J ends lost 2 bases and 5 bases, in that order; junction bases with no gene match: 1. Germline V gene data show CDR1 as MNHEY and CDR2 as SVGAGI. CDR3 coding DNA: TGTGCCAGCAGTTACCCAGGGGGAGATACGCAGTATTTT. It translates to CASSYPGGDTQYF.

The CDR3: CSVEWQRGYNEQFF. CDR3 nucleotides: TGCAGCGTTGAATGGCAGCGGGGTTACAATGAGCAGTTCTTC. This chain connects TRBV29-1 to TRBJ2-1; 7 nucleotides align to TRBD2. The CDR3 is 14 residues long. Looked up from germline, CDR1 is SQVTM and CDR2 is ANQGSEA. V lost 2 bases and J lost 4; bases outside the gene matches: 5.

This clonotype turned up a few times. The V call is TRBV5-5, the J call TRBJ1-5; D ambiguous. This CDR3 is built from 15 residues. V was cut by 1 base and J by 3 bases, with 11 bases left in between. Germline values: CDR1 SGHKS, CDR2 YYEKEE (reference sequence). This CDR3 reads CASSLMTENNQPQHF. CDR3 in DNA: TGTGCCAGCAGCTTGATGACGGAAAACAATCAGCCCCAGCATTTT.

This clonotype has at least ten counts. The gene calls are TRBV24-1 and TRBJ2-1, with 7 bases that match TRBD2. Losses at the gene ends were 3 bases for V and 0 bases for J; bases not matched to a gene: 7. CDR3 length: 17 amino acids. The V gene's germline CDR1 is KGHDR and CDR2 SFDVKD. CDR3 sequence (DNA): TGTGCCACCAGTGATATAACGGGGGGAAGCTCCTACAATGAGCAGTTCTTC. This translates into CATSDITGGSSYNEQFF.

In this sample, this clonotype turned up a few times. The chain has TRBV18 and TRBJ1-1; TRBD1 might be the D (5 bases). The CDR3 covers 18 residues. V was cut by 0 bases and J by 0 bases, with 17 bases left in between. CDR1 KGHSH and CDR2 LQKENI come from the germline V gene. As DNA, the CDR3 is TGTGCCAGCTCACCACCGGGGATGTCGGACATTTTGAACACTGAAGCTTTCTTT. Translation: CASSPPGMSDILNTEAFF.

In this sample, this clonotype turned up a few times. V usage is TRBV24-1 and J usage is TRBJ2-1, with D possibly matching TRBD2 (6 bases). The CDR3 is made up of 16 amino acids. The germline CDR1 and CDR2 sequences are KGHDR and SFDVKD. Trimming removed 10 bases from V and 7 bases from J, with 25 bases in between. As DNA, the CDR3 is TGTGCCACGAGTAGGGGAGCGGGCACGCCTCGAAATGAGCAGTTCTTC. Translation: CATSRGAGTPRNEQFF.

This clonotype was detected only a few times. The V call is TRBV5-1, the J call TRBJ2-1; no clear D. The CDR3 is 15 amino acids. V was clipped by 1 base and J by 0 bases, with 8 bases between them. CDR1 SGHRS and CDR2 YFSETQ come from the germline V gene. In DNA form, the CDR3 reads TGCGCCAGCAGCTTGCTGGCATACTCCTACAATGAGCAGTTCTTC. Its protein is CASSLLAYSYNEQFF.

The chain is built from TRBV5-1 and TRBJ2-1, with 8 bases identical to TRBD2. V trimming: 0 bases; J trimming: 5 bases; junction bases outside the gene matches: 1. The germline V gene encodes CDR1 SGHRS and CDR2 YFSETQ. The CDR3 consists of 14 residues. CDR3 amino acids: CASSLVGGDNEQFF. In DNA form, the CDR3 reads TGCGCCAGCAGCTTGGTCGGGGGGGACAATGAGCAGTTCTTC.

The gene calls are TRBV25-1 and TRBJ1-6; possible D gene TRBD1, 6 bases. V was pared by 6 bases and J by 6 bases, with 12 bases between. CDR1 is MGHDK, CDR2 SYGVNS, per germline. The CDR3 is 14 amino acids. CDR3 sequence (DNA): TGTGCCAGCAGCGCCCGGGGGGCTAATTCACCCCTCCACTTT. Translation gives CASSARGANSPLHF. The complete variable domain, with remaining parts taken from reference TRBV25-1 and TRBJ1-6, reads EADIYQTPRYLVIGTGKKITLECSQTMGHDKMYWYQQDPGMELHLIHYSYGVNSTEKGDLSSESTVSRIRTEHFPLTLESARPSHTSQYLCASSARGANSPLHFGNGTRLTVT.

The chain joins TRBV5-1 to TRBJ1-6, with a tentative D call TRBD1 (6 bases). This CDR3 region has 18 residues. The germline V and J ends were trimmed by 0 bases and 0 bases, with 13 bases remaining between them. CDR1 and CDR2 (germline): SGHRS, YFSETQ. CDR3 sequence (DNA): TGCGCCAGCAGCTTGGTCCAGGGGTCCAGCTCCTATAATTCACCCCTCCACTTT. It encodes CASSLVQGSSSYNSPLHF.

This clonotype turned up a few times. The genes are TRBV9 and TRBJ1-5, with D tentatively TRBD1 (6 bases). Germline values: CDR1 SGDLS, CDR2 YYNGEE. Trimming stripped 2 bases from V and 6 bases from J, with 12 bases between. The length of the CDR3 is 14 residues. The CDR3 reads CASSVTTGPQPQHF. CDR3 in DNA: TGTGCCAGCAGCGTGACGACAGGCCCTCAGCCCCAGCATTTT. Drawing the rest from reference TRBV9 and TRBJ1-5, the complete variable domain is DSGVTQTPKHLITATGQRVTLRCSPRSGDLSVYWYQQSLDQGLQFLIQYYNGEERAKGNILERFSAQQFPDLHSELNLSSLELGDSALYFCASSVTTGPQPQHFGDGTRLSIL.

This clonotype was detected only once. The gene calls are TRBV12-3 or TRBV12-4 and TRBJ2-7; D might be TRBD1 or TRBD2, each matching 5 bases. V was clipped by 6 bases and J by 12 bases, with 18 bases between them. The CDR3 runs 12 residues. The CDR3 sequence: CASSYGAVDRYF. Written as DNA, the CDR3 is TGTGCCAGCAGCTACGGGGCGGTGGATCGGTACTTC.

The J gene is TRBJ1-2, the V gene TRBV7-2; perhaps TRBD1 as D (5 bases). Trimming removed 1 base from V and 2 bases from J, with 11 bases in between. CDR1 and CDR2 from the germline V gene are SGHTA and FQGNSA. The CDR3 is 15 amino acids. This CDR3 reads CASSLGSRGNYGYTF. DNA of the CDR3: TGTGCCAGCAGCTTAGGGTCGAGGGGAAACTATGGCTACACCTTC.

The chain has TRBV5-1 and TRBJ2-7; the D is unclear. V was shortened by 2 bases and J by 0 bases, with 9 bases between the two germline ends. Looked up from germline, CDR1 is SGHRS and CDR2 is YFSETQ. The CDR3 runs to 14 residues. The CDR3 reads CASSLSPGSYEQYF. The CDR3 nucleotides read TGCGCCAGCAGCTTAAGTCCAGGCTCCTACGAGCAGTACTTC.